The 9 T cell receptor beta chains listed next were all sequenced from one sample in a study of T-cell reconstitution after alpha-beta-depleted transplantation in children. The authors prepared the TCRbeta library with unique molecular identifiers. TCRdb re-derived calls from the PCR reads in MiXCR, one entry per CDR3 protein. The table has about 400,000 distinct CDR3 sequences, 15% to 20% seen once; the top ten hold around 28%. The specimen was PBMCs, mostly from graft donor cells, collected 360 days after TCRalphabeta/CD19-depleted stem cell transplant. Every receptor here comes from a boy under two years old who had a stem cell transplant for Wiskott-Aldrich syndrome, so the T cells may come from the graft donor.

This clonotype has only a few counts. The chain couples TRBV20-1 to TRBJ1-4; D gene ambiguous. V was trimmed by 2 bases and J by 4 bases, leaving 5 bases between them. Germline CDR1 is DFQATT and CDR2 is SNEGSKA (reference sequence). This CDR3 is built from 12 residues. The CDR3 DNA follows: TGCAGTGCTAGATCCCTTAATGAAAAACTGTTTTTT. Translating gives CSARSLNEKLFF.

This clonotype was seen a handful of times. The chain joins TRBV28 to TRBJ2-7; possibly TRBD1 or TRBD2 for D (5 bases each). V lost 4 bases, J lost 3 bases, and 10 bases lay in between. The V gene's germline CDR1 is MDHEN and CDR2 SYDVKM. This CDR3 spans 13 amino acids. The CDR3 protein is CASSSGLLYEQYF. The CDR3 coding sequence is TGTGCCAGCAGTTCGGGGCTCCTCTACGAGCAGTACTTC.

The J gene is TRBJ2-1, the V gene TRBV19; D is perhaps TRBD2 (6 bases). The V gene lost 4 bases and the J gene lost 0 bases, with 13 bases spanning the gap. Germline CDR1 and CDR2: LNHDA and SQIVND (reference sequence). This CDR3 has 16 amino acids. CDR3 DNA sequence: TGTGCCAGTAGTACGGCGGCGGGATTCTCCTACAATGAGCAGTTCTTC. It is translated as CASSTAAGFSYNEQFF.

The CDR3 reads CASSLRLAGGLSYEQFF. The CDR3 DNA is TGCGCCAGCAGCTTGCGCCTAGCGGGGGGGCTTTCTTATGAGCAGTTCTTC. V gene TRBV5-1 combines with J gene TRBJ2-1, with 12 nucleotides matching TRBD2. Germline CDR1 reads SGHRS; CDR2 reads YFSETQ. The CDR3 is 17 amino acids. With 1 base clipped from V and 8 bases from J, the junction kept 10 bases outside the gene matches.

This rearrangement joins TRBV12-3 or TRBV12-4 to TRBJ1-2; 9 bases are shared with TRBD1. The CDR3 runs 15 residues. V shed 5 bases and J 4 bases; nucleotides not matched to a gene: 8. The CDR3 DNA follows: TGTGCCAGCAGTCTCGGGACAGGGCGTGCCTATGGCTACACCTTC. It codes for CASSLGTGRAYGYTF.

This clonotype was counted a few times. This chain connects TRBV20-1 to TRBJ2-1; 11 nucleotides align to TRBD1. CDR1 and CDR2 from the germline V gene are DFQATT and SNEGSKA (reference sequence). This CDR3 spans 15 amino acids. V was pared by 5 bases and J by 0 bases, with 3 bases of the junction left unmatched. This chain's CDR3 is CSASGQGVSYNEQFF. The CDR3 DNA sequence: TGCAGTGCTTCGGGACAGGGGGTCTCCTACAATGAGCAGTTCTTC.

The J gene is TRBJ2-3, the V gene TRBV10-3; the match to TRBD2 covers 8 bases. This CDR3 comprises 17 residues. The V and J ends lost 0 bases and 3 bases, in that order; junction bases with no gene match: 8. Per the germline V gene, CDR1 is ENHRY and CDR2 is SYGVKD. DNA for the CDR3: TGTGCCATCAGTGAGTCGAGAAGCGGGAGTCAAACAGATACGCAGTATTTT. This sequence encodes CAISESRSGSQTDTQYF.

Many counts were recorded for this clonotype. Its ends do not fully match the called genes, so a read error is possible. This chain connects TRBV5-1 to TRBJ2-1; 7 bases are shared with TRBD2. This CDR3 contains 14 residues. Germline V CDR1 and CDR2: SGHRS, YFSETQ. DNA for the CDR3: TGTGCCAGCAGTTTGGGGGGGGTATACAATGAGCAGTTCTTC. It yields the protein CASSLGGVYNEQFF.

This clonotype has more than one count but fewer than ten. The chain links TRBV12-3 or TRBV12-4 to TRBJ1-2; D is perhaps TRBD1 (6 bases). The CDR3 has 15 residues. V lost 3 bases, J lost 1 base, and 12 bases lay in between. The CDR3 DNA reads TGTGCCAGCAGTTTGCCCGGGACAATTAACTATGGCTACACCTTC. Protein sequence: CASSLPGTINYGYTF.